A selection of T cell receptor beta chains follows, all from one sample in a study of T cell responses to AZD1222 COVID-19 vaccine. TCRdb keeps only in-frame clones here, not all; method: immunoSEQ multiplex PCR. In the table there are approximately 100,000 clones, 75% to 90% of which are singletons. The sequencing here drew on peripheral blood, taken on day 0 of AZD1222 vaccination. The receptors were sampled from an adult in good health. Each CDR3 is given with its conserved first and last residue. The D gene is left open where the match is weak. Rows give clone size only sometimes, using once, few, many, or a class for an expanded clone.

>.|TRBV11-2|TRBJ2-2|.
CASSLRGRISGELFF
TGTGCCAGCAGCTTACGTGGTAGAATCTCCGGGGAGCTGTTTTTT
>TRBD2|TRBV9|TRBJ2-1|.
CASSVALAERNEQFF
TGTGCCAGCAGCGTAGCACTAGCGGAGAGGAATGAGCAGTTCTTC
>.|TRBV12-3/TRBV12-4|TRBJ1-5|.
CASSLALNQPQHF
TGTGCCAGCAGCCTCGCCTTAAATCAGCCCCAGCATTTT
>TRBD1|TRBV7-9|TRBJ1-2|.
CAGSGTGGANYGYTF
TGTGCCGGGTCCGGGACAGGGGGCGCCAACTATGGCTACACCTTC
>.|TRBV4-3|TRBJ1-2|.
CASSQVWSIRDGYTF
TGCGCCAGCAGCCAAGTTTGGTCAATCCGGGATGGCTACACCTTC
>TRBD1|TRBV10-3|TRBJ2-7|.
CAIRDGQGGEQYF
TGTGCCATCAGGGATGGACAGGGAGGAGAGCAGTACTTC
>TRBD1|TRBV6-5|TRBJ2-3|.
CASTPRTGTQYF
TGTGCCAGCACCCCTAGGACAGGGACGCAGTATTTT
>.|TRBV7-9|TRBJ2-5|.
CASSSTGAQGETQYF
TGTGCCAGCAGCTCAACAGGAGCCCAAGGGGAGACCCAGTACTTC
>.|TRBV4-1|TRBJ1-3|.
CASSRGGFILSGNTIYF
TGCGCCAGCAGCCGCGGGGGGTTCATCCTCTCTGGAAACACCATATATTTT
>.|TRBV15|TRBJ2-1|.
CATSRASPGQRGEQFF
TGTGCCACCAGCAGAGCTTCGCCCGGACAGAGGGGTGAGCAGTTCTTC
>.|TRBV6-5|TRBJ2-7|.
CASSYPGYEQYF
TGTGCCAGCAGTTATCCTGGGTACGAGCAGTACTTC
>TRBD1|TRBV6-1|TRBJ1-5|.
CASSDGTGRSNQPQHF
TGTGCCAGCAGTGACGGGACAGGGAGGAGCAATCAGCCCCAGCATTTT
>.|TRBV4-1|TRBJ2-2|.
CASSRQPGRNTGELFF
TGCGCCAGCAGCAGACAACCGGGACGTAACACCGGGGAGCTGTTTTTT
>.|TRBV18|TRBJ1-2|.
CASSPVRPSGYTF
TGTGCCAGCTCACCGGTCAGGCCCTCTGGCTACACCTTC
>.|TRBV6-5|TRBJ2-1|.
CASTPGAKNEQFF
TGTGCCAGCACCCCCGGGGCCAAGAATGAGCAGTTCTTC
>.|TRBV14|TRBJ1-2|few
CASSQMGVAEGGYTF
TGTGCCAGCAGCCAAATGGGAGTTGCAGAAGGTGGCTACACCTTC
>TRBD2|TRBV11-3|TRBJ2-1|.
CASSISGRAGSNEQFF
TGTGCCAGCAGCATTAGCGGGAGGGCCGGGAGCAATGAGCAGTTCTTC
>.|TRBV12-3/TRBV12-4|TRBJ1-2|.
CASSMQAANGYTF
TGTGCCAGCAGTATGCAGGCAGCGAACGGCTACACCTTC
>TRBD2|TRBV6-2/TRBV6-3|TRBJ2-1|.
CASSYGRLAGINEQFF
TGTGCCAGCAGTTACGGCCGACTAGCGGGAATCAATGAGCAGTTCTTC
>.|TRBV7-8|TRBJ1-6|.
CASSLFGTRNNSPLHF
TGTGCCAGCAGCTTATTTGGAACAAGGAATAATTCACCCCTCCACTTT
>.|TRBV28|TRBJ1-6|.
CASSPLLGRVDDSPLHF
TGTGCCAGCAGCCCCCTGTTGGGCCGGGTGGATGATTCACCCCTCCACTTT
>TRBD2|TRBV10-3|TRBJ2-7|.
CATGLEVAEQYF
TGTGCCACGGGACTAGAAGTCGCCGAGCAGTACTTC
>TRBD1|TRBV3-1/TRBV3-2|TRBJ1-5|.
CASSQRQGKDLNQPQHF
TGTGCCAGCAGCCAGAGACAGGGCAAGGATCTAAATCAGCCCCAGCATTTT
>TRBD2|TRBV7-8|TRBJ2-1|.
CASSFPREGGRDEQFF
TGTGCCAGCAGCTTTCCGCGGGAGGGCGGAAGGGATGAGCAGTTCTTC
>.|TRBV19|TRBJ2-2|.
CASGSFVNTGELFF
TGTGCCAGTGGGAGTTTTGTGAACACCGGGGAGCTGTTTTTT
>.|TRBV4-2|TRBJ1-5|few
CASSQDLRQPQHF
TGTGCCAGCAGCCAAGATTTAAGGCAGCCCCAGCATTTT
>.|TRBV7-9|TRBJ1-1|.
CASSPGGLSPEAFF
TGTGCCAGCAGCCCTGGGGGCCTTTCCCCTGAAGCTTTCTTT
>.|TRBV7-9|TRBJ1-1|.
CASSFPGSANTEAFF
TGTGCCAGCAGCTTCCCCGGGAGCGCGAACACTGAAGCTTTCTTT
>TRBD2|TRBV6-6|TRBJ2-7|.
CASSQLAGKRQYEQYF
TGTGCCAGCAGTCAACTAGCGGGAAAGAGGCAATACGAGCAGTACTTC
>.|TRBV23-1|TRBJ2-7|.
CASSPWGRATNEQYF
TGCGCCAGCAGTCCCTGGGGCAGGGCAACTAACGAGCAGTACTTC
>.|TRBV28|TRBJ2-7|.
CASSYYEQYF
TGTGCCAGCAGTTATTACGAGCAGTACTTC
>.|TRBV27|TRBJ2-2|.
CASSFARPGELFF
TGTGCCAGCAGTTTCGCCAGACCCGGGGAGCTGTTTTTT
>.|TRBV28|TRBJ1-4|.
CASGRRGANEKLFF
TGTGCCAGCGGGCGGCGGGGAGCTAATGAAAAACTGTTTTTT
>.|TRBV10-1|TRBJ1-1|.
CASSTGRVFAFF
TGCGCCAGCAGCACGGGGCGGGTTTTCGCTTTCTTT
>.|TRBV10-2|TRBJ2-4|.
CATRDTNGGIQYF
TGCGCCACCCGGGACACCAACGGAGGCATTCAGTACTTC
>TRBD2|TRBV9|TRBJ2-7|.
CASSVGLGTGTSGTSYEQYF
TGTGCCAGCAGCGTAGGTCTGGGGACAGGGACTAGCGGGACCTCCTACGAGCAGTACTTC
>.|TRBV7-9|TRBJ1-1|.
CASSLVAEGMRTFF
TGTGCCAGCAGCTTAGTCGCGGAGGGAATGCGAACTTTCTTT
>.|TRBV7-3|TRBJ2-3|.
CASSARDGDTQYF
TGTGCCAGCAGCGCCCGGGACGGAGATACGCAGTATTTT
>.|TRBV3-1/TRBV3-2|TRBJ2-3|.
CASSPGTGRTDTQYF
TGTGCCAGCAGCCCGGGGACGGGCAGGACAGATACGCAGTATTTT
>.|TRBV19|TRBJ2-7|.
CASSMGRSYEQYF
TGTGCCAGTAGTATGGGACGATCCTACGAGCAGTACTTC